The sequence of this T cell receptor beta chain was determined in a study of cytomegalovirus exposure and HLA in healthy donors (dated 2017 in TCRdb). Describing the broader study: An earlier analysis of several hundred of the donors reported about 300 Gb of sequence data and 95 million to 120 million unique TCR beta sequences obtained from 150 million to 200 million T cells. Roughly 300 gigabases of sequencing data and approximately 84 million unique TCR sequences were included in an early release covering roughly 600 HLA-typed donors. Of the roughly 400 genotyped donors, 65% to 90% fell in the genetic ancestry cluster associated with self-reported Caucasian donors. The study aimed to test whether signatures of past pathogen exposure could be identified by cataloging public T cell receptors. The T cell repertoires of several hundred subjects were profiled by immunosequencing and related to cytomegalovirus serostatus. Along with the roughly 700-subject first cohort, a separate validation cohort of over 90 different subjects was used. To predict cytomegalovirus infection status, the study brought together high-throughput TCR immunosequencing, statistical association of individual TCRs with disease status, and machine learning. In a later analysis, previously published TCR beta repertoires from 670 or so donors were re-analyzed and high-resolution HLA genotyping was added so that TCR occurrence patterns could be studied. The later analysis used no new phenotypic data to find candidate immune exposures, relying instead on TCR beta sequences and their occurrence across donors. In an earlier analysis of around 540 of the donors, high-throughput TCR beta sequencing was used to judge whether each TCR beta V gene segment behaved as functional or pseudogenic. Alongside the repertoire data, information on donor age, sex, ethnicity and CMV serostatus was compiled. A later genetic analysis took genome-wide SNP genotypes for about three fifths of the roughly 670 donors and used that subset as a discovery cohort. Every repertoire in the discovery cohort had been generated on one and the same sequencing platform. HLA typing included class I and class II loci at four-digit resolution. The number of donors typed differed by locus, with about 629-630 for A, B, C, DRB1 and DQB1, roughly 520 for DQA1, over 600 for DPA1, and 400 to 490 for DPB1. Because of strong linkage in the cohort, roughly five DR-DQ haplotypes were treated as single units for association and clustering. On average, roughly 240,000 unique TCR beta nucleotide sequences were sequenced per donor among about 400 genotyped donors of the cohort, with about 19% of those sequences being non-productive.

In the germline V gene, CDR1 corresponds to SQVTM and CDR2 to ANQGSEA. Its CDR3 holds 11 amino acids, cysteine through phenylalanine. The retained sequence is limited to the CDR3, 33 bases, with the frame set at the first base. The cohort comprised some 680 healthy bone marrow donors. Cohort members were all nominally healthy when sampled, although unrecorded immune exposures were likely present. The donor was CMV seropositive and was included in the group of approximately 300 seropositive cohort members. Each donor provided a peripheral blood sample, and peripheral blood mononuclear cells were used for TCR beta sequencing. Genomic DNA was extracted from the blood cell samples with the Qiagen DNeasy Blood Extraction Kit. Preparation of the library involved the immunoSEQ multiplex PCR assay. For the multiplex PCR, a mixture combining 60 forward primers for TCR Vbeta segments and 13 reverse primers for TCR Jbeta segments was used. The CDR3 region of rearranged TCR beta genes was amplified from genomic DNA by a multiplex PCR assay. On the Illumina HiSeq System, the amplified TCR beta libraries were sequenced as 87-base-pair reads. The original methods were these. A later analysis tallied 75 million to 95 million unique TCR beta chains across the 666 repertoires, and around 12 million of those chains were shared by two or more donors. Raw reads were error-corrected and collapsed into unique sequences with a nearest-neighbor algorithm that merged closely related sequences to remove PCR and sequencing errors. CDR3 sequences were aligned to IMGT reference sequences to assign V, D and J gene segments. For a sequence to be retained, at least a six-nucleotide match to both a V gene segment and a J gene segment was required. Rearrangements were called productive when the CDR3 lacked stop codons and stayed in frame with V and J; all others were non-productive. CDR3 was defined according to IMGT convention as the region running from the second conserved V-encoded cysteine to the conserved J-encoded phenylalanine. The earlier analysis of about 610 of the donors excluded sequences that lacked an unambiguous match to a single V gene segment. An earlier analysis of almost 600 of the donors classified V segments as functional when productive rearrangements were above 56.7% and as segregating when the standard deviation between donors was above 5%. A statistical classification framework was developed to diagnose cytomegalovirus status using the catalog of TCR beta chain sequences. A later analysis assigned V and J genes by comparing TCR nucleotide sequences with IMGT/GENE-DB human TR gene sequences. Using the TCRdist pipeline, a later analysis assigned CDR3 sequences along with most-parsimonious VDJ recombination scenarios. In a later analysis, every TCR beta chain was defined by the combination of its CDR3 amino acid sequence and its V-gene family, and reads without a unique V-gene family were dropped. As a way to deal with suspected cross-contamination and a sequencing artifact, a later analysis dropped 640 or so nucleotide sequences that were highly shared and had low generation probability. In a later analysis, a clonal expansion index was calculated for each public chain from normalized within-repertoire ranks of inferred template counts. In a later analysis, generation probabilities were computed with a VDJ recombination model fitted to out-of-frame rearrangements, and the resulting probabilities were checked against IGoR. A later analysis scored TCR-TCR, TCR-HLA and TCR-CMV co-occurrence with hypergeometric tests, applying a repertoire-size bias correction to TCR pairs. In a later analysis, false discovery rates were estimated by permuting HLA or CMV assignments 20 times. In a later analysis, co-occurring TCRs were grouped using DBSCAN, with TCRdist sequence similarity added in when clustering inside HLA-allele-positive subsets. For co-occurrence clustering, repertoires with fewer than 30,000 or more than 120,000 public chains were excluded, along with roughly 5 repertoires with anomalous nucleotide sharing. TCRdb carries this immuneACCESS record with in-frame sequences only. Its versions omit some clonotypes, under half of them owing to an unresolved V gene in the studies checked, with the rest unexplained. V and J calls and clone size follow that table, whereas D and trimming were derived from the DNA. The sample table records about 190,000 clones; 80% to 85% of these occur just once. The ten largest clones capture around 2% of the sample.

What the work shows at the level of the full study, not this receptor alone: Three of the identified cytomegalovirus-associated TCR beta chains were confirmed in vitro to be specific for cytomegalovirus antigens. Sequencing depth was assumed to be roughly uniform across donors in the presence/absence analyses, though that assumption may not hold. Most TCR sequences were seen in very few donors, while some public TCRs were found in many individuals. Linkage disequilibrium might explain the correlated functional status among segregating V segments, but an unknown experimental factor could not be excluded. Because counts were too low, about 18 rarely observed V segments, including chromosome 9 orphons, were excluded from the earlier analysis of under 650 of the donors. The classifier was reported to diagnose cytomegalovirus status with high specificity and sensitivity in both the original cohort and the validation cohort. In an earlier analysis of fewer than 700 of the donors, most TCR beta V segments appeared in productive rearrangements about 87% or about 30% of the time, broadly matching IMGT annotations. A later analysis found that TCR association rates varied across HLA loci, with DRB1 alleles showing the most associated TCRs and HLA-C alleles the fewest. A later analysis found that most CMV-associated TCR beta chains appeared HLA-restricted, with HLA associations seemingly driven largely by CMV exposure. CMV serostatus was the only immune exposure information available for the cohort. According to a later genetic analysis, donors in an Asian-associated ancestry cluster had fewer N-insertions in productive TCRs than the approximately 710-donor mean. Assigning TCR associations to individual alleles was difficult when HLA alleles, especially DR and DQ, strongly co-occurred. Only TCR beta chains were sequenced in this cohort, and the absence of alpha or paired-chain data limited detectable features. Specific HLA alleles were associated with 15,000 to 20,000 TCR beta sequences at a false discovery rate of 0.05 in a later analysis. According to a later analysis, parvovirus B19, influenza, CMV and Epstein-Barr virus appeared linked to several top co-occurrence clusters. Because some donors lacked HLA typing at each locus, the association tests relied only on the typed subset. A total of about 180 TCR beta chains were listed by the study as associated with cytomegalovirus. The sequencing pipeline was judged likely to have produced a cluster of highly shared sequence variants as a technical artifact. A further reported finding was that TCR beta sequences accurately predicted the HLA-A and HLA-B alleles for most subjects in the first cohort. The 87-base-pair reads could not distinguish some IMGT-functional V segments, including TRBV6-2 and TRBV6-3, so those segments were excluded. The authors suggested that the approach could potentially be extended to other disease states and immunological phenotypes. Compared with equally common non-associated chains, HLA-associated TCR beta chains in a later analysis were more clonally expanded and had lower generation probabilities. V-gene and J-gene trimming of TCR beta chains was associated with a missense DCLRE1C variant in a later genetic analysis, and the association was replicated in an independent cohort.

As regards this clone: Its antigen target is currently unknown. The junction shows a germline mismatch at one end, possibly a read error.

Rearrangement joined TRBV29-1 to TRBJ1-1; too little of a D gene remains to name it. The specimen was PBMCs. The TCR sequence derives from a woman aged 18-29 years in good health and CMV-seropositive. The DNA sequence is as follows: TGCAGCGTTGGGTCATTCACTGAAACTTTCTTT. This gives the protein CSVGSFTETFF.